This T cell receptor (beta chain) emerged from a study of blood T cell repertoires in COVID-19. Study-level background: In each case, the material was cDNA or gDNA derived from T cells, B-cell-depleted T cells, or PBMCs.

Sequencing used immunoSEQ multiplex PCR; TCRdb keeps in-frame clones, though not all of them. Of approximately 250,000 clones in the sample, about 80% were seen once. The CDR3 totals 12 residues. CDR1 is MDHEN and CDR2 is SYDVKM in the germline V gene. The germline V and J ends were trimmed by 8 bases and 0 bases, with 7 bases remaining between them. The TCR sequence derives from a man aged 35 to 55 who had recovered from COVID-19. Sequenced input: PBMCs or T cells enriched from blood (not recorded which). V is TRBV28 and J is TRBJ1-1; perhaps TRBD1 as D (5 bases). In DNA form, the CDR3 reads TGTGCCAGCCTGGACATGAACACTGAAGCTTTCTTT. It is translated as CASLDMNTEAFF.